This T cell receptor (beta chain) is drawn from a study of control samples from healthy donors and cancer patients. Some clones are missing from TCRdb's copy, which holds only in-frame ones; the method was immunoSEQ multiplex PCR. The table lists 150,000 or so clones, more than 85% of them singletons. The CDR3 is made up of 15 amino acids. From germline, CDR1 is SGHDN and CDR2 FVKESK. V lost 0 bases, J lost 9 bases, and 7 bases stayed unmatched. V and J are TRBV14 and TRBJ1-5, with 8 bases identical to TRBD1. Sequenced: blood. The source of this sequence is a man aged 18 to 30 in good health. CDR3 region: CASSQEVFDRGPQHF. As DNA, the CDR3 is TGTGCCAGCAGCCAAGAGGTCTTCGACAGGGGGCCCCAGCATTTT.